This T cell receptor (beta chain) emerged from a study of shared clonotypes between healthy human individuals. Looking at the study overall: Per-donor plates numbered three CD4 naive, three CD4 memory, two CD8 naive and one CD8 memory.

Per the germline V gene, CDR1 is LGHNA and CDR2 is YSLEER. The V gene end was trimmed by 2 bases and the J gene end by 7 bases; junction bases not matched to a gene: 7. This CDR3 contains 15 residues. Sequencing was performed with immunoSEQ multiplex PCR; in TCRdb, only in-frame clones are kept and a portion is missing. The sample holds roughly 2 million clones, about 95% seen once. This receptor was taken from a man younger than 35 in good health. The specimen sequenced was naive CD4+ T cells sorted from blood. Subset in this sample: CD45RA+ positively selected. This chain joins TRBV4-3 and TRBJ1-4; 7 bases map to TRBD1. CDR3 protein: CASSQWRQGGEKLFF. The DNA for the CDR3 is TGCGCCAGCAGCCAATGGAGACAGGGAGGTGAAAAACTGTTTTTT.